This T cell receptor (beta chain) is drawn from a study of T cells in Graves' hyperthyroidism and ophthalmopathy. General observations from the study: It was a median approximately 6.9 months before onset that the model predicted ophthalmopathy. Most thyroid clonotypes that were expanded above 0.001 also turned up in blood.

This clonotype showed up just a few times. Its antigen remains unknown. Absence of ophthalmopathy progression within 18 months defined stable Graves' hyperthyroidism. With a duration under 2 months, the hyperthyroidism was newly diagnosed in patients aged 18 to 65. What was amplified from RNA transcripts were TCR beta CDR3 regions. First-round RT-PCR of the TCR CDR3 relied on the HTBI primer set. TCRdb fed the multiplex PCR reads into MiXCR, producing one record per CDR3 protein. Among around 350,000 distinct CDR3 sequences listed, about 25% were seen once. V lost 1 base, J lost 0 bases, and 11 bases lay in between. Germline CDR1 and CDR2: SGHRS and YFSETQ. The CDR3 totals 16 residues.

The gene calls are TRBV5-1 and TRBJ1-3; D gene ambiguous. The sequencing input was blood. This TCR was sampled from a man in his fifties with Graves' hyperthyroidism. The CDR3 spells CASSLFGEYSGNTIYF. Here the CDR3 DNA reads TGCGCCAGCAGCTTGTTTGGGGAATACTCTGGAAACACCATATATTTT.